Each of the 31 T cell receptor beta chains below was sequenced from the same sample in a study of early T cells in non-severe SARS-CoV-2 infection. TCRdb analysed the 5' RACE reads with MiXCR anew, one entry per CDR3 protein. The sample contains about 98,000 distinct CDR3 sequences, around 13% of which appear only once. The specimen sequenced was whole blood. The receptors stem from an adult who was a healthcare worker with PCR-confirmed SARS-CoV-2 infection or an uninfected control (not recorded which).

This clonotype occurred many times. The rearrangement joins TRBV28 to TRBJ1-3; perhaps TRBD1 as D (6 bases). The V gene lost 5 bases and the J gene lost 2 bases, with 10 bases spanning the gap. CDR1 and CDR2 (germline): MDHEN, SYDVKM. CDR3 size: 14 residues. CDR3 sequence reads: CASSPRTAGNTIYF. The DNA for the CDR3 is TGTGCCAGCAGTCCTCGGACAGCTGGAAACACCATATATTTT.

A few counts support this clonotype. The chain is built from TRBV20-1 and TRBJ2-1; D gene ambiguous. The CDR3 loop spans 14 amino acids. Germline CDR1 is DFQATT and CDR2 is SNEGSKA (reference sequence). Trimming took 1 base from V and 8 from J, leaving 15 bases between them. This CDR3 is CSARVPWGYDEQFF. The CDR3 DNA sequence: TGCAGTGCTAGAGTCCCCTGGGGATATGATGAGCAGTTCTTC.

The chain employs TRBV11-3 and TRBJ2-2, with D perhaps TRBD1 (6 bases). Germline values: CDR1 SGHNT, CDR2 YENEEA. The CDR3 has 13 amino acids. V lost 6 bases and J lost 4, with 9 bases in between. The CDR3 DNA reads TGTGCCAGCAGTAAGGGGGTCACCGGGGAGCTGTTTTTT. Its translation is CASSKGVTGELFF.

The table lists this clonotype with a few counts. CDR3 DNA sequence: TGTGCCAGCAGACCACGATGGTCCGGGGAGCTGTTTTTT. It encodes CASRPRWSGELFF. The chain employs TRBV6-5 and TRBJ2-2; no definite D call. CDR3 length: 13 residues. Germline V gives CDR1 MNHEY, CDR2 SVGAGI. V was cut by 6 bases and J by 6 bases, with 11 bases left in between.

This CDR3 is CAVSGSTDTQYF. The CDR3 nucleotides are TGTGCCGTAAGCGGGAGCACAGATACGCAGTATTTT. The chain is built from TRBV10-3 and TRBJ2-3; D is possibly TRBD2 (6 bases). Germline V gene sequence: CDR1 ENHRY, CDR2 SYGVKD. The CDR3 extends over 12 amino acids. V was trimmed by 11 bases and J by 0 bases, leaving 9 bases between them.

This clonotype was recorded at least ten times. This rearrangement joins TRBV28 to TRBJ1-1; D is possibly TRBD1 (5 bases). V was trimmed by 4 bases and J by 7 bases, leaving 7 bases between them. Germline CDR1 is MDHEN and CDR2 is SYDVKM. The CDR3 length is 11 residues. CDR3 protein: CASSYRFEAFF. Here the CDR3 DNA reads TGTGCCAGCAGTTACAGGTTTGAAGCTTTCTTT.

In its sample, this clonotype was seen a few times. Here the CDR3 DNA reads TGCGCCAGCAGCTCCGAGTGGGGACTCTACACCTTC. This gives the protein CASSSEWGLYTF. The chain links TRBV5-1 to TRBJ1-2; a weak D match, TRBD1 (5 bases). V was cut by 3 bases and J by 10 bases, with 13 bases left in between. CDR1 is SGHRS, CDR2 YFSETQ, per germline. The CDR3 contains 12 residues.

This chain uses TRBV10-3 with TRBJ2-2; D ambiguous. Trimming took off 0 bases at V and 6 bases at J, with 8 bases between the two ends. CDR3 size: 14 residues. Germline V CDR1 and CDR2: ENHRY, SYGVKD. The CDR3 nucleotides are TGTGCCATCAGTGAGTCGATGTATGCCGGGGAGCTGTTTTTT. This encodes CAISESMYAGELFF.

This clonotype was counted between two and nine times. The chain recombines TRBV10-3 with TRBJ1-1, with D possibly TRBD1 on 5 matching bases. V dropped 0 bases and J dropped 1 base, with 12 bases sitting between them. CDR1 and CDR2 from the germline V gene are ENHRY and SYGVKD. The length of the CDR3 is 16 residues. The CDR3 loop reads CAISESGAGRNTEAFF. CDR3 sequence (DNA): TGTGCCATCAGTGAGTCCGGAGCAGGGAGGAACACTGAAGCTTTCTTT.

This CDR3 is CATSRVRGSGTDTQYF. CDR3 in DNA: TGTGCCACCAGCAGAGTTCGCGGGAGCGGCACAGATACGCAGTATTTT. The V gene is TRBV15, the J gene TRBJ2-3, with TRBD2 matching over 7 bases. The ends lost 1 base at V and 1 base at J; junction bases unmatched: 5. This CDR3 contains 16 residues. Germline CDR1 and CDR2: LNHNV and YYDKDF (reference sequence).

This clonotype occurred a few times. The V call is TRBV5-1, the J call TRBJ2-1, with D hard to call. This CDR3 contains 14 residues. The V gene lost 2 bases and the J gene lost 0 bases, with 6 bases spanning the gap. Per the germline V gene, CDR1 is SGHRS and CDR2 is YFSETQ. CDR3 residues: CASSLQSSYNEQFF. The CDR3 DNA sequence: TGCGCCAGCAGCTTACAGAGCTCCTACAATGAGCAGTTCTTC.

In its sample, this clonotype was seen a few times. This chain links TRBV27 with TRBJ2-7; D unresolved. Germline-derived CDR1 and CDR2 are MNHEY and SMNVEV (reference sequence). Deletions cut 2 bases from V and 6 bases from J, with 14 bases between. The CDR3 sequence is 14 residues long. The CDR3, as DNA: TGTGCCAGCAGTTTAGCCCAGCATGTCGGCGAGCAGTACTTC. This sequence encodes CASSLAQHVGEQYF.

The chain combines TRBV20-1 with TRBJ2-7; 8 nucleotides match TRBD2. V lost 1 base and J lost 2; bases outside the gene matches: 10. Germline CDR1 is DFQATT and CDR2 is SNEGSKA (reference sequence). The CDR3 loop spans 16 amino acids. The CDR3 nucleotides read TGCAGTGCTAGAGTGGCTTCTAGCGGGTTACCCTACGAGCAGTACTTC. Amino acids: CSARVASSGLPYEQYF.

The CDR3 spells CASKEPAAYEQYF. The CDR3 bases are TGTGCCAGCAAAGAACCAGCGGCCTACGAGCAGTACTTC. The V and J genes are TRBV6-2 or TRBV6-3 and TRBJ2-7; D possibly corresponds to TRBD2 (5 bases). The V and J ends lost 7 bases and 2 bases respectively, with 12 bases between them. The CDR3 is 13 residues long. Germline CDR1 is MNHEY and CDR2 is SVGEGT.

The CDR3 nucleotides are TGTGCCGCCTTCGCGGGTCCGGGACAGGGTGACGAGCAGTACTTC. Its protein product is CAAFAGPGQGDEQYF. V and J are TRBV28 and TRBJ2-7; TRBD1 matches at 9 bases. V trimming: 11 bases; J trimming: 5 bases; junction bases outside the gene matches: 16. The CDR3 is 15 amino acids. CDR1 and CDR2 from the germline V gene are MDHEN and SYDVKM.

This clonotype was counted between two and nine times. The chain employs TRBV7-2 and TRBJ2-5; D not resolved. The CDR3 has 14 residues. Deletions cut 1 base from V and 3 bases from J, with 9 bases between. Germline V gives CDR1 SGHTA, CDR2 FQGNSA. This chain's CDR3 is CASSLDLGKETQYF. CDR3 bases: TGTGCCAGCAGCTTAGATCTAGGGAAAGAGACCCAGTACTTC.

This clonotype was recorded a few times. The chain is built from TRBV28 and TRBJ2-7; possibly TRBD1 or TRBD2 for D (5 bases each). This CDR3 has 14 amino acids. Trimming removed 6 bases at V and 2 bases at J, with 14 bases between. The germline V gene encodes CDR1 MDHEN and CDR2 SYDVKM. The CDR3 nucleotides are TGTGCCAGCAGCGGGGACGCATTGGCCTACGAGCAGTACTTC. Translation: CASSGDALAYEQYF.

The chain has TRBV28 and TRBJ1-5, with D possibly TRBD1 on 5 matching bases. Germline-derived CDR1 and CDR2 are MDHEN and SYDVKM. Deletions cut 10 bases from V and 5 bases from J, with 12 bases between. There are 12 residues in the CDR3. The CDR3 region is CANSGGDQPQHF. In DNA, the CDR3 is TGTGCCAACTCCGGGGGAGATCAGCCCCAGCATTTT.

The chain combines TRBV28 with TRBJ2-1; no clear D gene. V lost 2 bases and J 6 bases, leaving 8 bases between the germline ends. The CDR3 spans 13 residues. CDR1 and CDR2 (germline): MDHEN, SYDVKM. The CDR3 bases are TGTGCCAGCAGTTTAGGAACAGTCAATGAGCAGTTCTTC. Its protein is CASSLGTVNEQFF. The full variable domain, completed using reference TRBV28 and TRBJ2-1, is DVKVTQSSRYLVKRTGEKVFLECVQDMDHENMFWYRQDPGLGLRLIYFSYDVKMKEKGDIPEGYSVSREKKERFSLILESASTNQTSMYLCASSLGTVNEQFFGPGTRLTVL.

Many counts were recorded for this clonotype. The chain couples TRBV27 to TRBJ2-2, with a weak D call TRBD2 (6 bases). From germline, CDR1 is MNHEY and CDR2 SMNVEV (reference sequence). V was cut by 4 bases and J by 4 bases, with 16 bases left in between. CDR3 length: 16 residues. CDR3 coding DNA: TGTGCCAGCAGTTACCTCCGGGACTCCCCCACCGGGGAGCTGTTTTTT. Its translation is CASSYLRDSPTGELFF.

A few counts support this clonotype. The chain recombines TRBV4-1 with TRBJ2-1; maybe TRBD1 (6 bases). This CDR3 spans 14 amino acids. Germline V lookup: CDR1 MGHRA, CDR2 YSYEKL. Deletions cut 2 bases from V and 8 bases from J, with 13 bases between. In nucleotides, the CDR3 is TGCGCCAGCAGCCAAAGGACAGTTTTGTATGAGCAGTTCTTC. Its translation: CASSQRTVLYEQFF.

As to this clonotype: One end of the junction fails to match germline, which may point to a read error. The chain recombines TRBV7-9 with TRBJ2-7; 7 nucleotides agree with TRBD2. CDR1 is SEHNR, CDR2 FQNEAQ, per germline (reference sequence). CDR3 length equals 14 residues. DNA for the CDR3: TGTGCCAGCAGCAGCGGGATTGAGATTCGCGAGCTGTACTTC. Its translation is CASSSGIEIRELYF.

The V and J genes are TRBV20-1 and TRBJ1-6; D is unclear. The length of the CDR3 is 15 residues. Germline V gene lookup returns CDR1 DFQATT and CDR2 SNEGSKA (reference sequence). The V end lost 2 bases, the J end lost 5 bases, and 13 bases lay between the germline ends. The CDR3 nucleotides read TGCAGTGCTAGAAAGAGGCAGAGAGATAATTCACCCCTCCACTTT. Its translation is CSARKRQRDNSPLHF.

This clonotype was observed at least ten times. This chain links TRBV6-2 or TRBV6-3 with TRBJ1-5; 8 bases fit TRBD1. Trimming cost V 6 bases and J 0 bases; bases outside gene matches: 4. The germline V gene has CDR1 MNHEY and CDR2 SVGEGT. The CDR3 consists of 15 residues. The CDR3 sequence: CASRTDRGSNQPQHF. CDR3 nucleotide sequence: TGTGCCAGCAGAACAGACAGGGGTAGCAATCAGCCCCAGCATTTT.

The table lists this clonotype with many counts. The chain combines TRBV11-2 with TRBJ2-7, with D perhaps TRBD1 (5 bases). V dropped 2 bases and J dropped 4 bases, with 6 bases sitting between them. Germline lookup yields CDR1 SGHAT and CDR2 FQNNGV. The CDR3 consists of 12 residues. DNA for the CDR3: TGTGCCAGCAGCTTACAGGGATACGAGCAGTACTTC. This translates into CASSLQGYEQYF.

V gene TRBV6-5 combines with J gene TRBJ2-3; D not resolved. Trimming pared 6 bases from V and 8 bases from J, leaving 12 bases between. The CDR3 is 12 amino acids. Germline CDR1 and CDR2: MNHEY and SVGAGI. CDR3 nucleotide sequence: TGTGCCAGCAGAACTGGGGATGCTACGCAGTATTTT. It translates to CASRTGDATQYF.

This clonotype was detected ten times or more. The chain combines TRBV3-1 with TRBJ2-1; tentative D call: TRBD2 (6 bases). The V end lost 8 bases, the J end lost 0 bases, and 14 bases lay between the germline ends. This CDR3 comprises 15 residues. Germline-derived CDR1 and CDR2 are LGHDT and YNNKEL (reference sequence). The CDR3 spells CASGGGTSSYNEQFF. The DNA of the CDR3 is TGTGCCAGCGGTGGAGGGACGAGCTCCTACAATGAGCAGTTCTTC.

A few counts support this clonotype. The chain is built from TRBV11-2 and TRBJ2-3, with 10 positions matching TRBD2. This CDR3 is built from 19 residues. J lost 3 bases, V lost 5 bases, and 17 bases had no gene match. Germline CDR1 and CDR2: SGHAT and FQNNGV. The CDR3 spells CASSRITFTSGITTDTQYF. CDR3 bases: TGTGCCAGCAGCCGAATTACATTTACTAGCGGGATTACAACAGATACGCAGTATTTT.

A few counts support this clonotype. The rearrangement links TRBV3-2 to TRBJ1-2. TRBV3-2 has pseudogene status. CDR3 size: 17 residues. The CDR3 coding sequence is TGTGCCAATACGCGGGAAGACACAGTTCTAGTTAACTATGGCTACACCTTC. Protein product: CANTREDTVLVNYGYTF.

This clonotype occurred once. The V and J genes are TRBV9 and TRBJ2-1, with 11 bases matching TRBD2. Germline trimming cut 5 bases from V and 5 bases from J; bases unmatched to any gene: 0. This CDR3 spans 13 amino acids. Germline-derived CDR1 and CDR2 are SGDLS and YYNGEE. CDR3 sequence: CASRGLADNEQFF. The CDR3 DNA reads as TGTGCCAGCAGGGGACTAGCGGACAATGAGCAGTTCTTC.

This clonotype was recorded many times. The CDR3 region is CSARDPAGPLNIQYF. CDR3 bases: TGCAGTGCTAGAGATCCGGCGGGACCATTAAACATTCAGTACTTC. This chain links TRBV20-1 with TRBJ2-4; D is perhaps TRBD2 (6 bases). This CDR3 comprises 15 residues. V shed 0 bases and J shed 6 bases, with 15 bases lying between them. CDR1 and CDR2 from the germline V gene are DFQATT and SNEGSKA (reference sequence).